The 26 T cell receptor beta chains below were found in one sample sequenced in a study of shared clonotypes between healthy human individuals. Method: immunoSEQ multiplex PCR; TCRdb's copy keeps in-frame clones and lacks some. This table holds about 2.4 million clones, roughly 93% found once. The specimen sequenced was naive CD4+ T cells from PBMCs. As for subset: CD45RA+ positively selected. These receptors came from a man younger than 30 in good health. Some clones in this sample may be carry-over from other donors' samples.

The genes are TRBV5-1 and TRBJ2-1; D remains unclear. The germline V gene encodes CDR1 SGHRS and CDR2 YFSETQ. Trimming took 0 bases from V and 7 from J, leaving 17 bases between them. The CDR3 runs to 16 residues. DNA for the CDR3: TGCGCCAGCAGCTTGGACCGCTCGAGTAGGGTTAATGAGCAGTTCTTC. Protein product: CASSLDRSSRVNEQFF.

The rearrangement joins TRBV28 to TRBJ1-5; D is perhaps TRBD1 (5 bases). The length of the CDR3 is 15 residues. Germline CDR1 reads MDHEN; CDR2 reads SYDVKM. The V gene lost 8 bases and the J gene lost 1 base, with 15 bases spanning the gap. CDR3 nucleotides: TGTGCCAGCGGCGAGGGAGGGGTCAGCAATCAGCCCCAGCATTTT. Protein sequence: CASGEGGVSNQPQHF.

The chain is built from TRBV4-1 and TRBJ1-5, with 9 positions matching TRBD1. Germline CDR1 MGHRA, CDR2 YSYEKL. The J segment lost 7 bases and the V segment lost 4 bases, leaving 8 bases of the junction unmatched. The length of the CDR3 is 15 residues. CDR3 nucleotides: TGCGCCAGCAGCCCCGCGGACAGGGGCCGGCAGCCCCAGCATTTT. This translates into CASSPADRGRQPQHF.

V and J are TRBV6-6 and TRBJ1-5, with 7 bases that match TRBD1. Germline V gene lookup returns CDR1 MNHNY and CDR2 SVGAGI (reference sequence). The V segment lost 2 bases and the J segment 5 bases; nucleotides outside the gene matches: 3. This CDR3 is built from 14 residues. The CDR3 DNA reads TGTGCCAGCAGTTACGTTCAGGGGGATCAGCCCCAGCATTTT. Amino acids: CASSYVQGDQPQHF.

The table lists this clone with a few counts. This chain links TRBV19 with TRBJ1-2; the match to TRBD1 covers 7 bases. The ends lost 6 bases at V and 2 bases at J; junction bases unmatched: 6. The CDR3 is made up of 14 amino acids. Germline assignment: CDR1 LNHDA and CDR2 SQIVND (reference sequence). The CDR3 protein is CASSRGASNYGYTF. In DNA form, the CDR3 reads TGTGCCAGTAGCAGGGGGGCCTCAAACTATGGCTACACCTTC.

V is TRBV5-1 and J is TRBJ2-5; the match to TRBD1 covers 7 bases. With 2 bases clipped from V and 4 bases from J, the junction kept 11 bases outside the gene matches. Germline-derived CDR1 and CDR2 are SGHRS and YFSETQ. There are 16 residues in the CDR3. CDR3 sequence (DNA): TGCGCCAGCAGCTTATCTCGACAGGGAGCCTCAGAGACCCAGTACTTC. Amino acid sequence: CASSLSRQGASETQYF.

The rearrangement uses TRBV30 and TRBJ1-6; tentatively, D is TRBD1 (5 bases). The V end lost 4 bases, the J end lost 14 bases, and 18 bases lay between the germline ends. CDR1 and CDR2 (germline): GTSNPN, SVGIG (reference sequence). The CDR3 spans 13 residues. The CDR3 region is CAWMAAHGGALHF. CDR3 nucleotides: TGTGCCTGGATGGCGGCCCATGGGGGGGCCCTCCACTTT.

The J gene is TRBJ1-3, the V gene TRBV5-1; D not resolved. Deletions cut 0 bases from V and 4 bases from J, with 5 bases between. Germline V gene sequence: CDR1 SGHRS, CDR2 YFSETQ. The CDR3 consists of 13 residues. The CDR3 is CASSLGYGNTIYF. The CDR3 DNA reads TGCGCCAGCAGCTTGGGGTACGGAAACACCATATATTTT.

This sequence joins TRBV19 and TRBJ1-1; tentatively, D is TRBD1 (6 bases). Germline V gene data show CDR1 as LNHDA and CDR2 as SQIVND (reference sequence). The V and J ends lost 7 bases and 4 bases respectively, with 16 bases between them. The CDR3 is made up of 14 amino acids. CDR3 loop: CASTYRLRGTEAFF. DNA of the CDR3: TGTGCCAGTACTTATCGACTCAGGGGCACTGAAGCTTTCTTT.

The chain couples TRBV4-3 to TRBJ2-5; TRBD2 aligns across 8 bases. V gave up 3 bases and J gave up 1 base; unmatched junction bases: 7. From germline, CDR1 is LGHNA and CDR2 YSLEER. This CDR3 comprises 16 residues. The CDR3 sequence is CASSQVLADRQETQYF. The CDR3 DNA reads TGCGCCAGCAGCCAGGTACTAGCGGACCGCCAAGAGACCCAGTACTTC.

The chain has TRBV5-1 and TRBJ2-5; 7 positions agree with TRBD1. The junction had 9 bases not matched to a gene; V was cut back by 5 bases and J by 2 bases. The CDR3 is made up of 15 amino acids. Germline V gene lookup returns CDR1 SGHRS and CDR2 YFSETQ. The CDR3 here is CASRYGTALQETQYF. CDR3 nucleotide sequence: TGCGCCAGCAGGTACGGGACAGCCTTACAAGAGACCCAGTACTTC.

The chain has TRBV27 and TRBJ2-7; 8 bases agree with TRBD1. The CDR3 is made up of 14 amino acids. The V and J ends lost 6 bases and 1 base, in that order; junction bases with no gene match: 5. The germline gives CDR1 MNHEY, CDR2 SMNVEV (reference sequence). CDR3 sequence: CASSPNRGSYEQYF. CDR3 in DNA: TGTGCCAGCAGCCCTAACAGGGGGTCCTACGAGCAGTACTTC.

This chain links TRBV6-1 with TRBJ1-5; no definite D call. The CDR3 consists of 12 residues. The ends were cut back, 2 bases at V and 6 bases at J, with 5 bases in the middle. Germline CDR1 MNHNS, CDR2 SASEGT. CDR3 sequence: CASSEFVQPQHF. The CDR3 DNA reads TGTGCCAGCAGTGAATTCGTTCAGCCCCAGCATTTT.

The rearrangement joins TRBV6-6 to TRBJ2-7; D unclear. Trimming cost V 0 bases and J 1 base, with 4 bases left between them. The CDR3 runs to 13 residues. Germline values: CDR1 MNHNY, CDR2 SVGAGI (reference sequence). CDR3 bases: TGTGCCAGCAGTTACTCGGCTTCCTACGAGCAGTACTTC. It encodes CASSYSASYEQYF.

This chain connects TRBV5-1 to TRBJ1-2; D unclear. The CDR3 length is 13 residues. V lost 2 bases and J 8 bases, leaving 13 bases between the germline ends. The germline V gene encodes CDR1 SGHRS and CDR2 YFSETQ. In nucleotides, the CDR3 is TGCGCCAGCAGCTTCGTAGTGGGAGAGGGCTACACCTTC. Its protein product is CASSFVVGEGYTF.

The chain's CDR3 is CASRRGQGEQYF. In DNA, the CDR3 is TGTGCCAGCAGGAGGGGGCAGGGCGAGCAGTACTTC. The chain links TRBV6-1 to TRBJ2-7; 7 nucleotides agree with TRBD1. CDR3 size: 12 residues. Germline CDR1 is MNHNS and CDR2 is SASEGT. V was pared by 6 bases and J by 6 bases, with 5 bases of the junction left unmatched.

J is TRBJ1-1 and V is TRBV7-8, with D possibly matching TRBD1 (6 bases). The CDR3 sequence is 13 residues long. V lost 2 bases, J lost 3 bases, and 7 bases lay in between. CDR1 is SGHVS, CDR2 FQNEAQ, per germline. As DNA, the CDR3 is TGTGCCAGCAGCTTACGACAGGACACTGAAGCTTTCTTT. This gives the protein CASSLRQDTEAFF.

Of note for this clone: This sample also contains other DNA sequences that code for the same CDR3. This sequence joins TRBV29-1 and TRBJ1-4; D not certain. The CDR3 length is 12 residues. In germline, CDR1 is SQVTM, CDR2 ANQGSEA. The V and J ends lost 4 bases and 3 bases respectively, with 6 bases between them. CDR3 amino acids: CSVGRPNEKLFF. The CDR3 DNA reads TGCAGCGTTGGACGGCCTAATGAAAAACTGTTTTTT.

This clone came up a few times. V is TRBV19 and J is TRBJ2-2, with D perhaps matching TRBD1 (6 bases). Germline V lookup: CDR1 LNHDA, CDR2 SQIVND (reference sequence). This CDR3 region has 18 residues. V lost 8 bases and J lost 0, with 22 bases in between. The CDR3 DNA is TGTGCCAGTCGCAGGGGTTTGACCCATGGTACGAACACCGGGGAGCTGTTTTTT. It yields the protein CASRRGLTHGTNTGELFF.

This sequence joins TRBV5-1 and TRBJ1-2, with D maybe TRBD1 (6 bases). CDR1 SGHRS and CDR2 YFSETQ come from the germline V gene. The CDR3 extends over 15 amino acids. V shed 3 bases and J shed 8 bases, with 20 bases lying between them. The CDR3 loop is CASSSAGTPGVGYTF. CDR3 in DNA: TGCGCCAGCAGCTCTGCGGGGACACCTGGCGTCGGCTACACCTTC. Together with reference TRBV5-1 and TRBJ1-2, the CDR3 gives the full variable domain: KAGVTQTPRYLIKTRGQQVTLSCSPISGHRSVSWYQQTPGQGLQFLFEYFSETQRNKGNFPGRFSGRQFSNSRSEMNVSTLELGDSALYLCASSSAGTPGVGYTFGSGTRLTVV.

The chain uses TRBV5-1 and TRBJ2-3, with 10 bases matching TRBD2. There are 17 residues in the CDR3. Germline CDR1 reads SGHRS; CDR2 reads YFSETQ. V lost 4 bases and J lost 1; bases outside the gene matches: 9. The CDR3 region is CASSRAPLAGGTDTQYF. The CDR3 region has the DNA TGCGCCAGCAGCAGGGCCCCCCTAGCGGGGGGCACAGATACGCAGTATTTT.

V is TRBV6-4 and J is TRBJ1-1, with D possibly TRBD1 on 5 matching bases. CDR1 MRHNA and CDR2 SNTAGT come from the germline V gene. V lost 5 bases to trimming and J lost 1 base, with 14 bases between them. The CDR3 is made up of 15 amino acids. The CDR3 protein is CASSPSTAKNTEAFF. The CDR3 bases are TGTGCCAGCAGTCCGTCGACAGCCAAGAACACTGAAGCTTTCTTT.

The chain employs TRBV5-1 and TRBJ1-5; the D is unclear. Trimming took off 2 bases at V and 0 bases at J, with 12 bases between the two ends. The CDR3 consists of 16 residues. CDR1 and CDR2 (germline): SGHRS, YFSETQ. DNA of the CDR3: TGCGCCAGCAGCTTTGGCGGACCCTATAGCAATCAGCCCCAGCATTTT. Its translation: CASSFGGPYSNQPQHF.

This chain's CDR3 is CASRPCYRTYEQYF. CDR3 coding DNA: TGTGCAAGTCGCCCCTGCTACCGAACCTACGAGCAGTACTTC. This chain links TRBV12-2 with TRBJ2-7; the tabulated D call, TRBD2, remains unverified against the DNA. TRBV12-2 represents a pseudogene. The CDR3 covers 14 residues.

This clone was seen only a few times. The rearrangement links TRBV6-6 to TRBJ1-5; D gene ambiguous. Per the germline V gene, CDR1 is MNHNY and CDR2 is SVGAGI (reference sequence). The V end was cut by 0 bases, the J end by 2 bases, with 8 bases between. The CDR3 runs 15 residues. CDR3 residues: CASSYSIQGNQPQHF. As DNA, the CDR3 is TGTGCCAGCAGTTACTCGATCCAGGGCAATCAGCCCCAGCATTTT.

DNA for the CDR3: TGTGCCAGCAGTTACACGCTCCTTCCACAGTTCTTC. Its translation is CASSYTLLPQFF. J is TRBJ2-1 and V is TRBV6-6; unclear D gene. The CDR3 runs to 12 residues. Germline V gene data show CDR1 as MNHNY and CDR2 as SVGAGI (reference sequence). V was shortened by 2 bases and J by 13 bases, with 12 bases between the two germline ends.